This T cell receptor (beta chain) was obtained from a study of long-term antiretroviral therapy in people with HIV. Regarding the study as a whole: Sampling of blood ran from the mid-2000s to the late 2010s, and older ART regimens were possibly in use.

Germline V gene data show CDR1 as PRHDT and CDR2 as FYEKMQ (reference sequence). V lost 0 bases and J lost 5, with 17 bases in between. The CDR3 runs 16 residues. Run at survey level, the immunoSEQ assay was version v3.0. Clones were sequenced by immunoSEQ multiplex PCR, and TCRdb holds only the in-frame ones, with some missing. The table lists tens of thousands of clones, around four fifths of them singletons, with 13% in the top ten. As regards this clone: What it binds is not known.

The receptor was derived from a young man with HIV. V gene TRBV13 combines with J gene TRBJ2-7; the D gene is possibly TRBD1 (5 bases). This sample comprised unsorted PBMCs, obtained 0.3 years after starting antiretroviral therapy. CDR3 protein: CASSLGLGEGKNEQYF. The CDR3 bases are TGTGCCAGCAGCTTAGGCCTAGGGGAAGGAAAAAACGAGCAGTACTTC.